This TCR beta chain emerged from a study of blood T cell repertoires in COVID-19. TCRdb's copy holds only in-frame clones and misses some; the assay was immunoSEQ multiplex PCR. The table has 300,000 to 450,000 clones, 88% seen once. Trimming cost V 4 bases and J 5 bases, with 14 bases left between them. The CDR3 contains 15 residues. Per germline, CDR1 LGHDT and CDR2 YNNKEL (reference sequence). This receptor was identified in a woman between 18 and 30 years old who had recovered from COVID-19. V and J are TRBV3-1 (or the pseudogene TRBV3-2) and TRBJ2-2, with D perhaps matching TRBD2 (6 bases). What was sequenced was PBMCs or T cells enriched from blood (not recorded which). DNA for the CDR3: TGTGCCAGCAGCCGGGAGGCTAGCAATACCGGGGAGCTGTTTTTT. Amino acid sequence: CASSREASNTGELFF.